Sequencing of this TCR beta chain was carried out in a study of regulatory T cells in long-lasting Graves disease. This clonotype was seen a single time. Its cognate antigen is unknown. A much more abundant neighbour one base away suggests this may be a read error. Investigators prepared the TCR beta libraries by applying iRepertoire HTBI primers and Arm-PCR of CDR3 regions. TCRdb reanalysed the multiplex PCR reads using MiXCR and keeps one entry per CDR3 protein. The repertoire holds roughly 610,000 distinct CDR3 sequences, about 16% seen once, with 12% in the top ten. Time point meaning: newly diagnosed GD, antithyroid drugs for less than 3 months. The TCR library used RNA extracted from PBMCs. Points from the study as a whole: Segments TRBV28, TRBJ1-2 and TRBJ2-5 showed preferential usage in persistent disease.

Germline-derived CDR1 and CDR2 are MNHNS and SASEGT. This CDR3 region has 14 residues. The data also belong to a second study, concerning T cells in Graves' hyperthyroidism and ophthalmopathy. That work contributes: An absence of ophthalmopathy progression within 18 months meant stable Graves' hyperthyroidism. A set of HTBI primers served as the primers for a first-round RT-PCR of the TCR CDR3. From stable hyperthyroidism, ophthalmopathy was set apart by a 13 V-J model.

The TCR sequence derives from a man between 18 and 35 years old with Graves disease. This chain uses TRBV6-1 with TRBJ2-7, with 10 bases matching TRBD1. Source: peripheral blood mononuclear cells (PBMCs), taken at new diagnosis, from a patient treated with antithyroid drugs. CDR3 loop: CASSSGTGVYKQYF. The CDR3 region has the DNA TGTGCCAGCAGCTCCGGGACAGGGGTCTACAAGCAGTACTTC.